The 17 T cell receptor beta chains presented below share a single source sample, sequenced in a study of early T cells in non-severe SARS-CoV-2 infection. TCRdb reprocessed the 5' RACE reads via MiXCR and lists one record per CDR3 protein. The repertoire holds around 30,000 distinct CDR3 sequences, with 4.5% to 7% as singletons. Sequenced: whole blood. All receptors derive from an adult who was a healthcare worker with PCR-confirmed SARS-CoV-2 infection or an uninfected control (not recorded which).

This clonotype was counted ten times or more. The chain couples TRBV10-3 to TRBJ2-7; 11 bases match TRBD2. The V segment lost 6 bases and the J segment 6 bases; nucleotides outside the gene matches: 19. The CDR3 has 18 residues. Germline V gives CDR1 ENHRY, CDR2 SYGVKD. In DNA, the CDR3 is TGTGCCATCAGCGAAATAGCGGGAGGGCCATCTAGGCCGGGCGAGCAGTACTTC. Translated: CAISEIAGGPSRPGEQYF.

This clonotype was found many times. The chain joins TRBV18 to TRBJ2-5; D remains unclear. The CDR3 spans 13 residues. Germline-derived CDR1 and CDR2 are KGHSH and LQKENI. Trimming stripped 5 bases from V and 2 bases from J, with 9 bases between. CDR3 in amino acids: CASSMGIQETQYF. CDR3 bases: TGTGCCAGCTCAATGGGGATTCAAGAGACCCAGTACTTC.

This clonotype was counted ten times or more. The chain links TRBV7-6 to TRBJ2-1; the D gene is possibly TRBD2 (6 bases). Germline CDR1 is SGHVS and CDR2 is FNYEAQ. This CDR3 region has 13 residues. V was pared by 1 base and J by 15 bases, with 16 bases between. The CDR3 DNA follows: TGTGCCAGCAGCTTAGATGCCGGGGGATCGTGGTTCTTC. It translates to CASSLDAGGSWFF.

This clonotype was recorded at least ten times. This chain connects TRBV12-3 or TRBV12-4 to TRBJ2-7; perhaps TRBD1 as D (5 bases). V dropped 6 bases and J dropped 4 bases, with 19 bases sitting between them. There are 15 residues in the CDR3. In DNA form, the CDR3 reads TGTGCCAGCAGCCGCGCTGACAGATTTCGTTACGAGCAGTACTTC. Amino acids: CASSRADRFRYEQYF.

This clonotype was counted at least ten times. V is TRBV25-1 and J is TRBJ2-7; a possible D gene is TRBD1 (6 bases). CDR1 is MGHDK, CDR2 SYGVNS, per germline. Between the trimmed V and J ends, which lost 6 bases and 5 bases, there was a span of 17 bases. The CDR3 spans 14 residues. Here the CDR3 reads CASRDLGRGDEQYF. In DNA, the CDR3 is TGTGCCAGCAGGGATCTTGGCAGGGGTGACGAGCAGTACTTC.

The table lists this clonotype with a few counts. The rearrangement links TRBV5-1 to TRBJ2-3; no clear D gene. Trimming stripped 7 bases from V and 6 bases from J, with 9 bases between. Germline lookup yields CDR1 SGHRS and CDR2 YFSETQ. The CDR3 has 11 residues. Written as DNA, the CDR3 is TGCGCCAGCTTCGACGCGGATACGCAGTATTTT. Translation: CASFDADTQYF.

This clonotype has a count of ten or more. The rearrangement uses TRBV6-1 and TRBJ1-2; D gene uncertain. The CDR3 is 13 amino acids. The V end lost 6 bases, the J end lost 2 bases, and 10 bases lay between the germline ends. The germline V gene has CDR1 MNHNS and CDR2 SASEGT. CDR3 sequence (DNA): TGTGCCAGCAGGCCCTCTTTAAACTATGGCTACACCTTC. Translation: CASRPSLNYGYTF.

This chain links TRBV20-1 with TRBJ2-3, with 7 bases lining up with TRBD1. CDR3 length: 15 residues. Trimming cost V 6 bases and J 0 bases; bases outside gene matches: 9. Germline V gene lookup returns CDR1 DFQATT and CDR2 SNEGSKA (reference sequence). CDR3 in DNA: TGCAGTGCCCAACGGGACAGCCGAAGCACAGATACGCAGTATTTT. Its protein product is CSAQRDSRSTDTQYF.

In its sample, this clonotype was seen many times. The chain couples TRBV28 to TRBJ2-3; D is unresolved. This CDR3 has 13 residues. Germline V gene lookup returns CDR1 MDHEN and CDR2 SYDVKM. V shed 5 bases and J shed 5 bases, with 11 bases lying between them. The CDR3 reads CASSRRVVDTQYF. The DNA for the CDR3 is TGTGCCAGCAGTCGTCGAGTGGTAGATACGCAGTATTTT.

There are many counts of this clonotype. The J gene is TRBJ2-2, the V gene TRBV7-6; possible D gene TRBD2, 7 bases. The germline V and J ends were trimmed by 2 bases and 7 bases, with 17 bases remaining between them. This CDR3 region has 16 residues. Germline V gene lookup returns CDR1 SGHVS and CDR2 FNYEAQ. CDR3: CASSLRGRESDGELFF. In DNA form, the CDR3 reads TGTGCCAGCAGCTTACGGGGGCGGGAGTCCGACGGGGAGCTGTTTTTT.

The V and J genes are TRBV16 and TRBJ2-5; TRBD2 agrees at 9 bases. The CDR3 is made up of 16 amino acids. Trimming took 3 bases from V and 2 from J; bases not matched to a gene: 7. Germline CDR1 is KGHSY and CDR2 is FQNENV. CDR3 nucleotide sequence: TGTGCCAGCAGCCAGCCGGGACTAGCCCATCAAGAGACCCAGTACTTC. Its translation is CASSQPGLAHQETQYF.

Worth noting for this clonotype: A read error may produce the germline difference seen at one junction end. This chain uses TRBV9 with TRBJ1-1; the D is unclear. This CDR3 region has 14 residues. Germline CDR1 is SGDLS and CDR2 is YYNGEE. The CDR3 coding sequence is TGTGCCAGCAGCGATGGACGAGTGAGCACTGAAGTTTTCTTT. This translates into CASSDGRVSTEVFF.

This clonotype was seen at least ten times. J is TRBJ2-2 and V is TRBV7-3; TRBD1 aligns across 7 bases. The CDR3 covers 18 residues. Germline V lookup: CDR1 SGHTA, CDR2 FQGTGA. V lost 4 bases to trimming and J lost 3 bases; unmatched junction nucleotides: 14. The DNA for the CDR3 is TGTGCCAGCAGCTCCAGAGGACCGAGACAGGGATACACCGGGGAGCTGTTTTTT. Encoded protein: CASSSRGPRQGYTGELFF.

This clonotype was counted many times. V usage is TRBV28 and J usage is TRBJ1-4; D uncertain. In germline, CDR1 is MDHEN, CDR2 SYDVKM. Trimming took off 5 bases at V and 8 bases at J, with 18 bases between the two ends. There are 15 residues in the CDR3. CDR3 sequence: CASSISSPRQEKLFF. Written as DNA, the CDR3 is TGTGCCAGCAGTATATCATCCCCCAGGCAGGAAAAACTGTTTTTT.

This clonotype was seen many times. The rearrangement links TRBV24-1 to TRBJ2-1; D could derive from TRBD1 or TRBD2 (5 bases each). CDR3 length: 15 residues. From germline, CDR1 is KGHDR and CDR2 SFDVKD. V lost 0 bases, J lost 5 bases, and 10 bases lay in between. CDR3 sequence (DNA): TGTGCCACCAGTGATTTGCGAGGGGCTCACAATGAGCAGTTCTTC. It encodes CATSDLRGAHNEQFF.

At least ten counts were recorded for this clonotype. V usage is TRBV10-3 and J usage is TRBJ1-1; 11 nucleotides line up with TRBD1. Germline V gene lookup returns CDR1 ENHRY and CDR2 SYGVKD. This CDR3 contains 17 residues. The V segment lost 2 bases and the J segment 5 bases; nucleotides outside the gene matches: 10. The CDR3 DNA reads TGTGCCATCAGTGAGCGGACAGGGGGCGCTCGGCGAACTGAAGCTTTCTTT. Its protein is CAISERTGGARRTEAFF.

The chain recombines TRBV10-1 with TRBJ2-1; no definite D call. The germline V gene has CDR1 WNHNN and CDR2 SYGVQD (reference sequence). V was pared by 0 bases and J by 5 bases, with 17 bases between. The CDR3 has 17 amino acids. The CDR3 region is CASSESPLTKTHNEQFF. DNA for the CDR3: TGCGCCAGCAGTGAGTCCCCTCTAACAAAAACCCACAATGAGCAGTTCTTC.